This T cell receptor (beta chain) was sequenced in a study of blood T cell repertoires in COVID-19. Study-level information: Samples came from the United States, Italy and Spain, spanning acute and convalescent COVID-19. From T cells, B-cell-depleted T cells, or PBMCs came the material, which was cDNA or gDNA.

Trimming cost V 3 bases and J 5 bases; bases outside gene matches: 5. This CDR3 region has 14 residues. Germline V gene lookup returns CDR1 MGHRA and CDR2 YSYEKL. As handled by the study authors: Nucleated cell number was recorded as an estimate derived from reference gene primer amplification. Measured with immunoSEQ multiplex PCR; TCRdb has only the in-frame clones, and not every one. From that table come the V and J calls and clone size; the DNA was used to work out D and trimming. The sample has under 200,000 clones, 80% seen once. The genes are TRBV4-1 and TRBJ1-1; the match to TRBD1 covers 8 bases. Specimen: peripheral blood. The sequence was collected from a man aged 70 or older with active or convalescent COVID-19. CDR3: CASSQSRGLTEAFF. CDR3 in DNA: TGCGCCAGCAGCCAGTCCAGGGGGCTAACTGAAGCTTTCTTT.